The entry below describes one T cell receptor beta chain. Its antigen is as yet unknown. Additional DNA sequences in this sample encode the identical CDR3. Deep was the level at which the assay was run. Genomic DNA of each subset was evenly split across several immunoSEQ plates. Here immunoSEQ multiplex PCR was the method, and the copy in TCRdb shows in-frame clones only, minus some. The table lists 2 million to 2.5 million clones, about 95% of them singletons. This sample is part of a study of shared clonotypes between healthy human individuals. Study results and caveats: Several donors held around 5% of naive CD4 clonotypes in common.

Per the germline V gene, CDR1 is MNHNY and CDR2 is SVGAGI (reference sequence). There are 12 residues in the CDR3. Trimming pared 6 bases from V and 2 bases from J, leaving 8 bases between. The naive CD8 fraction comprised CD45RO-negative cells positively selected for CCR7 and excluded terminally differentiated effector memory CD45RA+ cells. Sequencing was performed on naive CD8+ T cells sorted from blood. This rearrangement joins TRBV6-6 to TRBJ2-7; D call uncertain. The sequence came from a man between 18 and 35 years old in good health. The CDR3 spells CASSLDTYEQYF. The CDR3 DNA sequence: TGTGCCAGCAGCCTGGATACCTACGAGCAGTACTTC.